The clone carrying this TCR beta chain was recorded at least ten times. Its antigen is still unknown. The data are from a study of T-cell reconstitution after alpha-beta-depleted transplantation in children. Study-wide points: About two months after transplant, alpha-beta T cells reportedly came from several hundred expanded graft clones.

Unique molecular identifiers were built into the TCRbeta library. MiXCR, applied by TCRdb to the PCR reads, yields one record per CDR3 protein. The sample includes about 460,000 distinct CDR3 sequences, 10% to 13% seen only once; the top ten take 2%. V shed 5 bases and J 4 bases; nucleotides not matched to a gene: 9. The CDR3 has 15 amino acids. Germline CDR1 MDHEN, CDR2 SYDVKM. The V and J genes are TRBV28 and TRBJ2-5; 8 bases line up with TRBD1. The sequence came from a child aged 2 to 10 with inherited bone marrow failure, due to receive a stem cell transplant. Source: PBMCs, taken before TCRalphabeta/CD19-depleted stem cell transplant. This CDR3 reads CASSTQGRGRETQYF. The CDR3 coding sequence is TGTGCCAGCAGTACTCAAGGCAGGGGGCGAGAGACCCAGTACTTC.